This TCR beta chain was sequenced for a study of T cells after yellow fever vaccination. Across the study: Some fractions had low cell numbers, and these were prepared with SMART-Seq v4 Ultra Low Input. The study, taken as a whole, reports: Booster sampling recovered most clones from primary vaccination (roughly 97% CD4, approximately 88% CD8).

Synthesis of TCR cDNA relied on 5'RACE template switching, which attached a universal primer site and UMIs. One entry per CDR3 protein results from TCRdb running MiXCR on the 5' RACE reads. This sample has under 400,000 distinct CDR3 sequences, with around 12% found just once. V trimming: 8 bases; J trimming: 13 bases; junction bases outside the gene matches: 12. Germline V gives CDR1 GTSNPN, CDR2 SVGIG (reference sequence). The CDR3 is made up of 13 amino acids. This clonotype was detected only a few times. Its antigen is as yet unknown. This sequence originates from a young man who received the YFV17D yellow fever vaccine. The chain links TRBV30 to TRBJ1-4, with 11 bases lining up with TRBD1. Sample: CD4+ T cells sorted from PBMCs, taken 15 days after the yellow fever booster vaccination. The CDR3: CAGTRDRGTLLFF. CDR3 bases: TGTGCCGGCACGAGGGACAGGGGGACTTTACTGTTTTTT.